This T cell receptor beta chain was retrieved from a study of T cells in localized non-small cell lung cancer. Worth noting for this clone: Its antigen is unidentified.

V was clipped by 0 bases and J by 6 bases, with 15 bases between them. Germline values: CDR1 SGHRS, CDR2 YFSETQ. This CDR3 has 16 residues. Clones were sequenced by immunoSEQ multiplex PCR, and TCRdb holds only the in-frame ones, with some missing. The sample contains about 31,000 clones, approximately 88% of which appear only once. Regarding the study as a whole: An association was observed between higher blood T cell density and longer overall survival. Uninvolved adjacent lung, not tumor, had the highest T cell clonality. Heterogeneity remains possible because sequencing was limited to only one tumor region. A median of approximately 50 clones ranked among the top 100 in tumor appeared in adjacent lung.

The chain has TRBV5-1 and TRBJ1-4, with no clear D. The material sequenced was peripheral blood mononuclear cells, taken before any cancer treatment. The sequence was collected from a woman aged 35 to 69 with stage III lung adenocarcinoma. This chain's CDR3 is CASSLVGLTGDEKLFF. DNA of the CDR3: TGCGCCAGCAGCTTGGTAGGTCTTACCGGCGATGAAAAACTGTTTTTT. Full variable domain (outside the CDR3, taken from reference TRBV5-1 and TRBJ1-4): KAGVTQTPRYLIKTRGQQVTLSCSPISGHRSVSWYQQTPGQGLQFLFEYFSETQRNKGNFPGRFSGRQFSNSRSEMNVSTLELGDSALYLCASSLVGLTGDEKLFFGSGTQLSVL.